Presented here are 25 T cell receptor beta chains from one specimen sequenced in a study of memory CD4+ T cells and cytomegalovirus serostatus (dated by TCRdb to the late 2010s). Library generation was performed with the immunoSEQ multiplex PCR assay. The source is immuneACCESS, and TCRdb retained only in-frame sequences with V and J called. Part of the clones is not carried over; for the studies checked, unresolved V genes explain less than half of this, and the remainder is unexplained. A total of approximately 27,000 clones appear in this sample, roughly three quarters of them only once. Approximately 1% of the sample belongs to the ten largest clones. Single viable CD3+CD4+CD8-CD45RO+ cells were sorted as memory CD4+ T cells on a FACSAria II. Sequencing input: memory CD4+ T cells from blood. These receptors were obtained from an adult in good health and CMV-seronegative.

This clone was recorded a few times. V gene TRBV27 combines with J gene TRBJ1-6; TRBD1 matches 9 bases. The V gene end was trimmed by 6 bases and the J gene end by 2 bases; junction bases not matched to a gene: 5. This CDR3 has 16 residues. In germline, CDR1 is MNHEY, CDR2 SMNVEV (reference sequence). Here the CDR3 reads CASRWTGAAYNSPLHF. CDR3 sequence (DNA): TGTGCCAGCAGATGGACAGGGGCCGCCTATAATTCACCCCTCCACTTT.

The chain is built from TRBV18 and TRBJ1-5; 10 nucleotides agree with TRBD1. CDR1 is KGHSH, CDR2 LQKENI, per germline. Trimming at V came to 3 bases and at J to 0 bases, leaving 11 bases not matched to a gene. The CDR3 has 19 residues. As DNA, the CDR3 is TGTGCCAGCTCACCCTTCCGGACAGGGGGGGGTAGTAGCAATCAGCCCCAGCATTTT. Protein sequence: CASSPFRTGGGSSNQPQHF.

CDR3 coding DNA: TGTGCCAGCAGTCCCCGGGATAGCAATCAGCCCCAGCATTTT. This gives the protein CASSPRDSNQPQHF. The chain joins TRBV6-5 to TRBJ1-5, with no clear D. Trimming cost V 5 bases and J 0 bases, with 8 bases left between them. Looked up from germline, CDR1 is MNHEY and CDR2 is SVGAGI. The CDR3 has 14 residues.

The gene calls are TRBV5-1 and TRBJ1-1; 7 bases match TRBD1. This CDR3 region has 13 residues. V shed 4 bases, J shed 3 bases, and the junction held 3 bases outside the gene matches. Germline values: CDR1 SGHRS, CDR2 YFSETQ. CDR3 bases: TGCGCCAGCAGCGAGACAGGGTACACTGAAGCTTTCTTT. Its translation is CASSETGYTEAFF.

This sequence joins TRBV10-3 and TRBJ2-3, with a weak D call TRBD2 (6 bases). The CDR3 is made up of 14 amino acids. From germline, CDR1 is ENHRY and CDR2 SYGVKD. Trimming cost V 2 bases and J 3 bases, with 9 bases left between them. The CDR3 DNA sequence: TGTGCCATCAGTGAGGGGGACTTAACAGATACGCAGTATTTT. As protein: CAISEGDLTDTQYF.

In this sample, this clone turned up a few times. The rearrangement joins TRBV29-1 to TRBJ1-2; D possibly corresponds to TRBD1 (5 bases). Trimming took off 3 bases at V and 6 bases at J, with 17 bases between the two ends. Germline lookup yields CDR1 SQVTM and CDR2 ANQGSEA. This CDR3 comprises 14 residues. The chain's CDR3 is CSVDRWQGGDGYTF. The CDR3 DNA reads TGCAGCGTTGATAGGTGGCAGGGAGGCGATGGCTACACCTTC.

In nucleotides, the CDR3 is TGCGCCAGCAGCCAAGTTGGACATGGGGGGACAAAACTGTTTTTT. The encoded protein is CASSQVGHGGTKLFF. The V and J genes are TRBV4-3 and TRBJ1-4, with D possibly TRBD1 on 5 matching bases. The V gene's germline CDR1 is LGHNA and CDR2 YSLEER. The V end was cut by 1 base, the J end by 10 bases, with 16 bases between. The CDR3 covers 15 residues.

The chain joins TRBV28 to TRBJ1-4; unclear D gene. Germline V CDR1 and CDR2: MDHEN, SYDVKM. Trimming shortened V by 1 base and J by 7 bases, and 10 bases separated the two germline ends. The CDR3 totals 14 residues. CDR3 DNA sequence: TGTGCCAGCAGTTTATTTAGGCGGGGTGAAAAACTGTTTTTT. Translating it yields CASSLFRRGEKLFF.

The chain uses TRBV4-1 and TRBJ2-3; 8 bases are a match to TRBD2. The CDR3 loop spans 16 amino acids. CDR1 and CDR2 from the germline V gene are MGHRA and YSYEKL. Trimming cost V 5 bases and J 2 bases; bases outside gene matches: 9. CDR3 bases: TGCGCCAGCAGCGTTTATAGCGGGACCGACACAGATACGCAGTATTTT. The encoded protein is CASSVYSGTDTDTQYF.

This clone was found a few times. The CDR3 DNA follows: TGCGCCAGCAGCTTGGATGTGAACACCGGGGAGCTGTTTTTT. Translating gives CASSLDVNTGELFF. This chain joins TRBV5-1 and TRBJ2-2; D is undetermined. Trimming took off 0 bases at V and 1 base at J, with 4 bases between the two ends. Germline assignment: CDR1 SGHRS and CDR2 YFSETQ. This CDR3 is built from 14 residues.

The chain recombines TRBV13 with TRBJ1-3, with D unresolved. Germline-derived CDR1 and CDR2 are PRHDT and FYEKMQ (reference sequence). Trimming took off 8 bases at V and 0 bases at J, with 5 bases between the two ends. The CDR3 covers 12 residues. The DNA of the CDR3 is TGTGCCAGCTCTGTCTCTGGAAACACCATATATTTT. The encoded protein is CASSVSGNTIYF. The variable domain in full, completed from reference TRBV13 and TRBJ1-3, reads AAGVIQSPRHLIKEKRETATLKCYPIPRHDTVYWYQQGPGQDPQFLISFYEKMQSDKGSIPDRFSAQQFSDYHSELNMSSLELGDSALYFCASSVSGNTIYFGEGSWLTVV.

The chain combines TRBV10-2 with TRBJ2-7; D uncertain. This CDR3 is built from 12 residues. The ends were cut back, 6 bases at V and 3 bases at J, with 9 bases in the middle. The germline gives CDR1 WSHSY, CDR2 SAAADI. The DNA of the CDR3 is TGCGCCAGCAGCGCGGAAAACTACGAGCAGTACTTC. This translates into CASSAENYEQYF.

V usage is TRBV6-6 and J usage is TRBJ1-5; D gene uncertain. Germline V gene sequence: CDR1 MNHNY, CDR2 SVGAGI (reference sequence). The V gene lost 8 bases and the J gene lost 4 bases, with 9 bases spanning the gap. This CDR3 has 12 residues. CDR3 sequence (DNA): TGTGCCAGCGGAGGAGGGAATCAGCCCCAGCATTTT. It translates to CASGGGNQPQHF.

V is TRBV18 and J is TRBJ1-2; D ambiguous. The V end was cut by 2 bases, the J end by 6 bases, with 13 bases between. Germline V gives CDR1 KGHSH, CDR2 LQKENI. There are 14 residues in the CDR3. The CDR3: CASSPGIDRDGYTF. DNA of the CDR3: TGTGCCAGCTCACCAGGGATAGATAGGGATGGCTACACCTTC. Combining the CDR3 with reference TRBV18 and TRBJ1-2 gives the whole variable domain NAGVMQNPRHLVRRRGQEARLRCSPMKGHSHVYWYRQLPEEGLKFMVYLQKENIIDESGMPKERFSAEFPKEGPSILRIQQVVRGDSAAYFCASSPGIDRDGYTFGSGTRLTVV.

The rearrangement links TRBV15 to TRBJ2-5; D might be TRBD1 (5 bases). The CDR3 consists of 13 residues. V dropped 1 base and J dropped 3 bases, with 6 bases sitting between them. Germline V gene sequence: CDR1 LNHNV, CDR2 YYDKDF (reference sequence). The CDR3 bases are TGTGCCACCAGCAGAGGACAGAAAGAGACCCAGTACTTC. Protein sequence: CATSRGQKETQYF.

V usage is TRBV28 and J usage is TRBJ2-7; D may be TRBD1 (5 bases). V lost 5 bases and J lost 3, with 11 bases in between. Per germline, CDR1 MDHEN and CDR2 SYDVKM. There are 13 residues in the CDR3. Here the CDR3 DNA reads TGTGCCAGCAGTGGACACAGTAACTACGAGCAGTACTTC. It specifies CASSGHSNYEQYF.

CDR3 coding DNA: TGCGCCAGCAGAAAACAGGGAGGCGACACCGGGGAGCTGTTTTTT. It encodes CASRKQGGDTGELFF. This chain joins TRBV5-1 and TRBJ2-2, with D perhaps matching TRBD1 or TRBD2 (6 bases each). Trimming removed 5 bases from V and 3 bases from J, with 14 bases in between. CDR3 length: 15 amino acids. Germline CDR1 and CDR2: SGHRS and YFSETQ. Complete variable domain (other parts from reference TRBV5-1 and TRBJ2-2): KAGVTQTPRYLIKTRGQQVTLSCSPISGHRSVSWYQQTPGQGLQFLFEYFSETQRNKGNFPGRFSGRQFSNSRSEMNVSTLELGDSALYLCASRKQGGDTGELFFGEGSRLTVL.

The chain employs TRBV11-3 and TRBJ1-1; D may be TRBD1 (5 bases). Germline values: CDR1 SGHNT, CDR2 YENEEA. V lost 3 bases and J 1 base, leaving 9 bases between the germline ends. This CDR3 contains 14 residues. In DNA, the CDR3 is TGTGCCAGCAGCTTCCAGGGTGAGAACACTGAAGCTTTCTTT. This codes for CASSFQGENTEAFF.

This clone was seen once. V and J are TRBV10-2 and TRBJ1-5; 8 bases fit TRBD1. The V segment lost 6 bases and the J segment 2 bases; nucleotides outside the gene matches: 6. CDR1 WSHSY and CDR2 SAAADI come from the germline V gene. CDR3 length equals 15 residues. The CDR3 protein is CASRDTGGGNQPQHF. For the CDR3, the DNA is TGCGCCAGCAGAGATACAGGGGGAGGCAATCAGCCCCAGCATTTT.

The rearrangement uses TRBV12-5 and TRBJ1-5; tentative D call: TRBD1 (6 bases). Germline CDR1 reads LGHNT; CDR2 reads FRNRAP. The CDR3 spans 18 residues. V lost 6 bases to trimming and J lost 0 bases, with 21 bases between them. In DNA form, the CDR3 reads TGTGCTAGTGGCCCGACAGGACATATGGGGTATAGCAATCAGCCCCAGCATTTT. Residues: CASGPTGHMGYSNQPQHF.

V is TRBV29-1 and J is TRBJ2-7; unclear D gene. The V end was cut by 6 bases, the J end by 4 bases, with 22 bases between. This CDR3 has 15 amino acids. The germline V gene encodes CDR1 SQVTM and CDR2 ANQGSEA. The CDR3 DNA sequence: TGCAGCGTCGCCTTAGGTTGGGGTCTCGGTTACGAGCAGTACTTC. Encoded protein: CSVALGWGLGYEQYF.

This sequence joins TRBV5-5 and TRBJ1-5, with a tentative D call TRBD1 (5 bases). The V end lost 2 bases, the J end lost 4 bases, and 13 bases lay between the germline ends. Germline V gene data show CDR1 as SGHKS and CDR2 as YYEKEE (reference sequence). The CDR3 is made up of 15 amino acids. The CDR3, as DNA: TGTGCCAGCAGCTTTTTCGGGGGAGGGAATCAGCCCCAGCATTTT. It is translated as CASSFFGGGNQPQHF.

This sequence joins TRBV11-3 and TRBJ2-3; tentative D call: TRBD2 (6 bases). The germline gives CDR1 SGHNT, CDR2 YENEEA. With 5 bases removed from V and 1 base from J, the gap between germline ends came to 7 bases. This CDR3 is built from 13 residues. The chain's CDR3 is CASSRRGTDTQYF. The CDR3 DNA sequence: TGTGCCAGCAGCCGGAGGGGCACAGATACGCAGTATTTT. The full variable domain, rest sourced from reference TRBV11-3 and TRBJ2-3, is EAGVVQSPRYKIIEKKQPVAFWCNPISGHNTLYWYLQNLGQGPELLIRYENEEAVDDSQLPKDRFSAERLKGVDSTLKIQPAELGDSAVYLCASSRRGTDTQYFGPGTRLTVL.

The genes are TRBV7-2 and TRBJ2-2, with TRBD1 identical over 7 bases. V shed 5 bases, J shed 0 bases, and the junction held 3 bases outside the gene matches. There are 15 residues in the CDR3. Germline V lookup: CDR1 SGHTA, CDR2 FQGNSA. The DNA for the CDR3 is TGTGCCAGCAGCCAGGGACAGACGAACACCGGGGAGCTGTTTTTT. It is translated as CASSQGQTNTGELFF.

This chain links TRBV29-1 with TRBJ1-1; D call uncertain. V dropped 7 bases and J dropped 1 base, with 4 bases sitting between them. Germline V gene lookup returns CDR1 SQVTM and CDR2 ANQGSEA. The CDR3 runs 10 residues. The CDR3 loop reads CSAANTEAFF. Here the CDR3 DNA reads TGCAGCGCCGCGAACACTGAAGCTTTCTTT.